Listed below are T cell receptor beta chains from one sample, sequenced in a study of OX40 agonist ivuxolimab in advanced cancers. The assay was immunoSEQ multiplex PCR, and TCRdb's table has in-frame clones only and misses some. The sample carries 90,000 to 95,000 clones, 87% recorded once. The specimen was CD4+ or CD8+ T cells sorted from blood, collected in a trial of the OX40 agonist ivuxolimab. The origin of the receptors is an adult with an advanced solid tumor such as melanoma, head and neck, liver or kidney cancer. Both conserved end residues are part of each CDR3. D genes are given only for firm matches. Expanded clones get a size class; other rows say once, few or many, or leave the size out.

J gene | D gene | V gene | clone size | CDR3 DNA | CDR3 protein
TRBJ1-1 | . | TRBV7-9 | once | TGTGCCAGCAGCTTATCGTTTGGGACCTTAGAAGCTTTCTTT | CASSLSFGTLEAFF
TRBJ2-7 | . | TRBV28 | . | TGTGCCAGCAGTTTCAGGGGCTCCTACGAGCAGTACTTC | CASSFRGSYEQYF
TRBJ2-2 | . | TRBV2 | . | TGTGCCAGCAGTACAGAGAACACCGGGGAGCTGTTTTTT | CASSTENTGELFF
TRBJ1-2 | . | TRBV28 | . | TGTGCCAGCACCTTTGGTCCCCAGGGCGGTTTAGGCTACACCTTC | CASTFGPQGGLGYTF
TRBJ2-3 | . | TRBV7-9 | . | TGTGCCAGCAGCTCCGCAGATACGCAGTATTTT | CASSSADTQYF
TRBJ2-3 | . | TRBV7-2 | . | TGTGCCAGCAGCTCCCCTAATGGGTTAGATACGCAGTATTTT | CASSSPNGLDTQYF
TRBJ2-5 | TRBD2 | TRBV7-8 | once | TGTGCCAGCAGCCCTGTGGGACTAGCGGGACAAGAGACCCAGTACTTC | CASSPVGLAGQETQYF
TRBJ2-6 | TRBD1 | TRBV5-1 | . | TGCGCCAGCAGCTCGACAGGGGGCGCATCTGGGGCCAACGTCCTGACTTTC | CASSSTGGASGANVLTF
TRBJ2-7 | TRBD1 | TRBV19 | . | TGTGCCAGTAGTTTCCGACAGGGGGCCTACGAGCAGTACTTC | CASSFRQGAYEQYF
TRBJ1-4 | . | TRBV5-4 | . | TGTGCCAGCAGTTTGGAATCGAGCCCATATGAAAAACTGTTTTTT | CASSLESSPYEKLFF
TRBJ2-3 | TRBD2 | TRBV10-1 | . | TGCGCCAGCAGTGCGGACGCGGGAGTCGGCACGCAGTATTTT | CASSADAGVGTQYF
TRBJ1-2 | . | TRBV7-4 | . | TGTGCCAGCAGCTTATATGGCTACACCTTC | CASSLYGYTF
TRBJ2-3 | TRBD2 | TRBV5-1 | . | TGCGCCAGCAGGTACCTAGCGGGAGGGCCTGGAGATACGCAGTATTTT | CASRYLAGGPGDTQYF
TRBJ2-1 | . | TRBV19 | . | TGTGCCAGTAGTGAGAGCGGAACCCTGATCAATGAGCAGTTCTTC | CASSESGTLINEQFF
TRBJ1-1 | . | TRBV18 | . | TGTGCCAGCTCACCAGTAACAGGGCGGGACACTGAAGCTTTCTTT | CASSPVTGRDTEAFF
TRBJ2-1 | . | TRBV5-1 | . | TGCGCCAGCAGTTTTTCGGGGGAGAAGGGCAATGAGCAGTTCTTC | CASSFSGEKGNEQFF
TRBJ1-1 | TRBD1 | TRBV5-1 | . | TGCGCCAGCAGCCCCTCCGGGACAGGGAACACTGAAGCTTTCTTT | CASSPSGTGNTEAFF
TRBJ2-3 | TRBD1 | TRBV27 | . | TGTGCCAGCAGTCATCGACAGGGGCTGACAGATACGCAGTATTTT | CASSHRQGLTDTQYF
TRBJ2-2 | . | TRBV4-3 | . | TGCGCCAGCAGCCAAGATTGGCAGGGGGGCACCGGGGAGCTGTTTTTT | CASSQDWQGGTGELFF
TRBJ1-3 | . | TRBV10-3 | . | TGTGCCATCAGTGGGGGGCTCTCTGGAAACACCATATATTTT | CAISGGLSGNTIYF
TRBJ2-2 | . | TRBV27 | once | TGTGCCAGCAGTTTCCGGCTAGCGAACACCGGGGAGCTGTTTTTT | CASSFRLANTGELFF
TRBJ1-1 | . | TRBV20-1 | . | TGCAGTGCTGGGAGGGGTACTGAAGCTTTCTTT | CSAGRGTEAFF
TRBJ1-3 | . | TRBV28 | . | TGTGCCAGCAGTTTGAAGGGGGAGATTGGAAACACCATATATTTT | CASSLKGEIGNTIYF
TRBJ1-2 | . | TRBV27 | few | TGTGCCAGCAGCCCGGTAGTAGGTGATGGCTACACCTTC | CASSPVVGDGYTF
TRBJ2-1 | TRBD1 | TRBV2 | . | TGTGCCAGCAGTCCCGGTGGACAGGGGAACAATGAGCAGTTCTTC | CASSPGGQGNNEQFF
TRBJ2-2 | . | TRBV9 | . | TGTGCCAGCAGCCCTAGCCTACTAAGGTCCGGGGAGCTGTTTTTT | CASSPSLLRSGELFF
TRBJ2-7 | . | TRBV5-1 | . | TGCGCCAGCAGCTTACGACCACAGGAAATACCCGAGCAGTACTTC | CASSLRPQEIPEQYF
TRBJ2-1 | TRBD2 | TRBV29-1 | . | TGCAGCGTTGAGGAAGCGGGAGGGCCTTATGAGCAGTTCTTC | CSVEEAGGPYEQFF